These 23 T cell receptor beta chains were sequenced from one sample in a study of early T cells in non-severe SARS-CoV-2 infection. TCRdb independently ran MiXCR on the 5' RACE reads; one entry per CDR3 protein. The table shows around 55,000 distinct CDR3 sequences, with 6.6% occurring only once. This specimen was whole blood, taken at baseline. The receptors originated from an adult who was a healthcare worker with PCR-confirmed SARS-CoV-2 infection or an uninfected control (not recorded which).

This clonotype was observed at least ten times. The chain recombines TRBV3-1 with TRBJ2-5; 7 bases line up with TRBD1. This CDR3 is 15 amino acids long. CDR1 and CDR2 (germline): LGHDT, YNNKEL (reference sequence). V was pared by 0 bases and J by 5 bases, with 6 bases of the junction left unmatched. CDR3 coding DNA: TGTGCCAGCAGCCAAGATCTAGACAGGGCGGAGACCCAGTACTTC. Protein: CASSQDLDRAETQYF.

The V and J genes are TRBV4-3 and TRBJ2-3, with 8 nucleotides matching TRBD2. V was clipped by 0 bases and J by 6 bases; unmatched bases: 8. Germline V gene data show CDR1 as LGHNA and CDR2 as YSLEER. The CDR3 contains 16 residues. DNA for the CDR3: TGCGCCAGCAGCCAAGATCGAGCGGGGGTTTCGGATACGCAGTATTTT. It codes for CASSQDRAGVSDTQYF.

There are many counts of this clonotype. CDR3 sequence: CASSAMGPNTEAFF. The CDR3 DNA is TGTGCCAGCAGCGCGATGGGACCAAACACTGAAGCTTTCTTT. The chain uses TRBV7-2 and TRBJ1-1; possible D gene TRBD1, 5 bases. CDR1 and CDR2 (germline): SGHTA, FQGNSA. The V and J ends lost 5 bases and 2 bases respectively, with 12 bases between them. The CDR3 is 14 amino acids.

This CDR3 reads CASSSSGTRVGETQYF. Here the CDR3 DNA reads TGTGCCAGCAGTTCATCCGGGACTAGGGTAGGGGAGACCCAGTACTTC. The chain has TRBV6-2 or TRBV6-3 and TRBJ2-5; 8 nucleotides agree with TRBD2. Looked up from germline, CDR1 is MNHEY and CDR2 is SVGEGT. The CDR3 contains 16 residues. The junction had 12 bases not matched to a gene; V was cut back by 4 bases and J by 5 bases.

This clonotype has only a few counts. The chain carries TRBV4-3 and TRBJ2-7; TRBD2 might be the D (5 bases). With 0 bases removed from V and 4 bases from J, the gap between germline ends came to 10 bases. The length of the CDR3 is 14 residues. Germline V gene sequence: CDR1 LGHNA, CDR2 YSLEER. CDR3 DNA sequence: TGCGCCAGCAGCCAAGATCGGCGGGCATACGAGCAGTACTTC. Translation gives CASSQDRRAYEQYF.

This clonotype has ten or more counts. The chain has TRBV28 and TRBJ1-2; D perhaps matches TRBD1 (5 bases). CDR1 MDHEN and CDR2 SYDVKM come from the germline V gene. V gave up 4 bases and J gave up 3 bases, with 12 bases separating them. This CDR3 contains 14 residues. The CDR3 DNA reads TGTGCCAGCAGTTGGGGCAGGCTGGACTATGGCTACACCTTC. Amino acid sequence: CASSWGRLDYGYTF.

This clonotype has ten or more counts. V usage is TRBV29-1 and J usage is TRBJ2-1; D may be TRBD2 (5 bases). Per germline, CDR1 SQVTM and CDR2 ANQGSEA. Trimming left V 7 bases short and J 11 bases short, with 9 bases between. This CDR3 contains 9 residues. CDR3 sequence reads: CSGGIKQFF. The CDR3 DNA is TGCAGCGGAGGGATCAAGCAGTTCTTC.

This rearrangement joins TRBV10-3 to TRBJ2-1, with 8 bases identical to TRBD1. Looked up from germline, CDR1 is ENHRY and CDR2 is SYGVKD. The CDR3 covers 14 residues. The V gene end was trimmed by 9 bases and the J gene end by 4 bases; junction bases not matched to a gene: 8. CDR3 amino acids: CAIQGARVYNEQFF. The DNA for the CDR3 is TGTGCCATTCAGGGGGCGCGGGTATACAATGAGCAGTTCTTC.

The chain has TRBV20-1 and TRBJ2-7; no firm D call. CDR3 length: 10 amino acids. V lost 3 bases to trimming and J lost 4 bases, with 4 bases between them. The germline gives CDR1 DFQATT, CDR2 SNEGSKA (reference sequence). DNA of the CDR3: TGCAGTGCTAGTGGGTACGAGCAGTACTTC. Translating it yields CSASGYEQYF.

The CDR3 nucleotides read TGTGCCAGCTCACCGAGACAGCAAAACGAGCAGTACTTC. This translates into CASSPRQQNEQYF. The V gene is TRBV18, the J gene TRBJ2-7; TRBD1 might be the D (5 bases). Germline CDR1 KGHSH, CDR2 LQKENI. The ends were cut back, 3 bases at V and 5 bases at J, with 11 bases in the middle. This CDR3 spans 13 amino acids.

This clonotype was detected ten times or more. The chain employs TRBV12-3 or TRBV12-4 and TRBJ2-7; 10 nucleotides match TRBD2. The J segment lost 3 bases and the V segment lost 5 bases, leaving 1 base of the junction unmatched. The CDR3 sequence is 13 residues long. CDR3 region: CASSPSGGYEQYF. In DNA form, the CDR3 reads TGTGCCAGCAGTCCTAGCGGGGGCTACGAGCAGTACTTC.

This clonotype was seen a handful of times. The chain couples TRBV7-8 to TRBJ2-5; perhaps TRBD2 as D (6 bases). Trimming shortened V by 5 bases and J by 0 bases, and 13 bases separated the two germline ends. Germline values: CDR1 SGHVS, CDR2 FQNEAQ. The CDR3 has 15 amino acids. The CDR3: CASSKGLFNQETQYF. CDR3 nucleotide sequence: TGTGCCAGCAGCAAGGGACTCTTCAACCAAGAGACCCAGTACTTC.

In this sample, this clonotype turned up many times. J is TRBJ2-1 and V is TRBV9; maybe TRBD2 (7 bases). CDR3 length: 16 residues. Between the trimmed V and J ends, which lost 4 bases and 7 bases, there was a span of 21 bases. Germline-derived CDR1 and CDR2 are SGDLS and YYNGEE. The CDR3 nucleotides are TGTGCCAGCAGCCCACGTGGGGGGGCCATCACGAATGAGCAGTTCTTC. Translated: CASSPRGGAITNEQFF.

V usage is TRBV12-3 or TRBV12-4 and J usage is TRBJ2-5; D may be TRBD1 or TRBD2 (6 bases each). Trimming took 3 bases from V and 4 from J, leaving 15 bases between them. The CDR3 length is 15 residues. The CDR3 is CASSFGGGGAETQYF. The DNA for the CDR3 is TGTGCCAGCAGTTTTGGGGGCGGCGGGGCAGAGACCCAGTACTTC.

This clonotype was counted a few times. This chain links TRBV27 with TRBJ1-4; 9 bases agree with TRBD1. The CDR3 totals 14 residues. J gave up 7 bases and V 6 bases, and 6 bases lay outside the gene matches. Germline V gives CDR1 MNHEY, CDR2 SMNVEV (reference sequence). The DNA of the CDR3 is TGTGCCAGCAGACTACAGGGGGCTGGTGAAAAACTGTTTTTT. Translating gives CASRLQGAGEKLFF.

The table lists this clonotype with many counts. This sequence joins TRBV28 and TRBJ2-1; TRBD2 aligns across 10 bases. Germline CDR1 and CDR2: MDHEN and SYDVKM. The CDR3 covers 15 residues. V lost 8 bases to trimming and J lost 5 bases; unmatched junction nucleotides: 9. This chain's CDR3 is CASGKGSGGDNEQFF. CDR3 DNA: TGTGCCAGCGGTAAGGGAAGCGGGGGGGACAATGAGCAGTTCTTC.

The chain carries TRBV18 and TRBJ2-1, with 11 bases lining up with TRBD2. V lost 3 bases, J lost 7 bases, and 8 bases stayed unmatched. CDR1 and CDR2 from the germline V gene are KGHSH and LQKENI. The CDR3 spans 16 residues. CDR3 DNA: TGTGCCAGCTCACCTCTACTAGCGGGGGTTTTGAATGAGCAGTTCTTC. Translated, it gives CASSPLLAGVLNEQFF.

V and J are TRBV7-8 and TRBJ1-6; D is possibly TRBD1 (5 bases). The CDR3 is made up of 15 amino acids. Germline CDR1 is SGHVS and CDR2 is FQNEAQ. Trimming pared 5 bases from V and 6 bases from J, leaving 14 bases between. CDR3 coding DNA: TGTGCCAGCAGCCGGGGGACGGTCCCTAATTCACCCCTCCACTTT. Its translation is CASSRGTVPNSPLHF.

This clonotype was recorded a few times. V is TRBV20-1 and J is TRBJ1-5; the D is unclear. Germline-derived CDR1 and CDR2 are DFQATT and SNEGSKA (reference sequence). The germline V and J ends were trimmed by 3 bases and 3 bases, with 12 bases remaining between them. This CDR3 comprises 14 residues. The CDR3 DNA follows: TGCAGTGCTAGGGACCCTCGCTCCAATCAGCCCCAGCATTTT. It translates to CSARDPRSNQPQHF.

This clonotype showed up just a few times. The chain couples TRBV4-3 to TRBJ1-4; D remains unclear. The CDR3 consists of 15 residues. Deletions cut 0 bases from V and 7 bases from J, with 12 bases between. The V gene's germline CDR1 is LGHNA and CDR2 YSLEER. The CDR3 sequence: CASSQELRRVEKLFF. CDR3 bases: TGCGCCAGCAGCCAAGAACTCAGAAGAGTTGAAAAACTGTTTTTT.

The V call is TRBV18, the J call TRBJ1-2, with D perhaps TRBD1 (6 bases). The germline V and J ends were trimmed by 4 bases and 8 bases, with 17 bases remaining between them. The germline V gene encodes CDR1 KGHSH and CDR2 LQKENI. The CDR3 runs 14 residues. The CDR3 sequence is CASSLQGSPGGYTF. In DNA form, the CDR3 reads TGTGCCAGCTCACTCCAGGGGTCTCCTGGAGGCTACACCTTC.

This clonotype showed up many times. The gene calls are TRBV28 and TRBJ2-3, with a possible D match to TRBD1 (6 bases). This CDR3 is built from 13 residues. V was pared by 6 bases and J by 7 bases, with 14 bases between. Germline loops: CDR1 MDHEN, CDR2 SYDVKM. This chain's CDR3 is CASSREQGNTQYF. In DNA form, the CDR3 reads TGTGCCAGCAGCCGTGAACAGGGAAATACGCAGTATTTT.

This clonotype has just a few counts. The chain links TRBV2 to TRBJ1-3; unclear D gene. CDR1 is SNHLY, CDR2 FYNNEI, per germline. Trimming left V 2 bases short and J 1 base short, with 9 bases between. The CDR3 has 15 residues. CDR3 bases: TGTGCCAGCAGTGAATGGGGTGGTTCTGGAAACACCATATATTTT. It yields the protein CASSEWGGSGNTIYF.